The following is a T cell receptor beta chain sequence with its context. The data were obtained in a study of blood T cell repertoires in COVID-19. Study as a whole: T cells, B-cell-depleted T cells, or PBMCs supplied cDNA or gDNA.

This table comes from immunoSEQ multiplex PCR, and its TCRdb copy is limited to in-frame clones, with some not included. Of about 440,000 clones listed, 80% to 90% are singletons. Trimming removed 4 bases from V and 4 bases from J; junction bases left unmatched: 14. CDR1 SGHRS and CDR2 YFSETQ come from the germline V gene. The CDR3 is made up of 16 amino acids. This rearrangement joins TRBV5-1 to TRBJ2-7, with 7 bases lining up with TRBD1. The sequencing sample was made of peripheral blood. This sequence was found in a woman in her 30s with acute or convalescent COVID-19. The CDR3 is CASSQTGAGWGYEQYF. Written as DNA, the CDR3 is TGCGCCAGCAGCCAAACAGGGGCCGGCTGGGGATACGAGCAGTACTTC.